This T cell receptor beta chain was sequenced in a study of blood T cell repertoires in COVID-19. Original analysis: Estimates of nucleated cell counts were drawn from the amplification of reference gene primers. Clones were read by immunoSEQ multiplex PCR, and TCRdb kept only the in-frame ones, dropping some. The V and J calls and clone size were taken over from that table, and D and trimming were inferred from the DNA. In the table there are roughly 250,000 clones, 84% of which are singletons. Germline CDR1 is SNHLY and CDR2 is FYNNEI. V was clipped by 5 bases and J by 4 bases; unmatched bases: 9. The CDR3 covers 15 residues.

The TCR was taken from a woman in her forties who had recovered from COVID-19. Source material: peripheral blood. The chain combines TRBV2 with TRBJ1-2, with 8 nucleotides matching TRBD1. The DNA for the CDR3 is TGTGCCAGCAGTCCGACAGGGGTCGGTAGCTATGGCTACACCTTC. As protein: CASSPTGVGSYGYTF.